This T cell receptor beta chain emerged from a study of cytomegalovirus exposure and HLA in healthy donors. PCR was performed using 60 Vbeta and 13 Jbeta primers. Sequenced by immunoSEQ multiplex PCR; TCRdb stores in-frame clones only, minus some. Of 150,000 to 200,000 clones detected, about four fifths appear once; the ten largest clones hold more than 1.5%. This clone was picked up a small number of times. In germline, CDR1 is SNHLY, CDR2 FYNNEI. J lost 2 bases, V lost 6 bases, and 15 bases had no gene match. The CDR3 extends over 19 amino acids. This chain uses TRBV2 with TRBJ2-6; 8 bases are a match to TRBD1. The sample comprised PBMCs. This clonotype was sampled from a man aged 35 to 55 in good health and CMV-seropositive. CDR3 loop: CASRLNPGQVRPGANVLTF. CDR3 DNA: TGTGCCAGCAGATTGAATCCGGGACAGGTCCGCCCTGGGGCCAACGTCCTGACTTTC.